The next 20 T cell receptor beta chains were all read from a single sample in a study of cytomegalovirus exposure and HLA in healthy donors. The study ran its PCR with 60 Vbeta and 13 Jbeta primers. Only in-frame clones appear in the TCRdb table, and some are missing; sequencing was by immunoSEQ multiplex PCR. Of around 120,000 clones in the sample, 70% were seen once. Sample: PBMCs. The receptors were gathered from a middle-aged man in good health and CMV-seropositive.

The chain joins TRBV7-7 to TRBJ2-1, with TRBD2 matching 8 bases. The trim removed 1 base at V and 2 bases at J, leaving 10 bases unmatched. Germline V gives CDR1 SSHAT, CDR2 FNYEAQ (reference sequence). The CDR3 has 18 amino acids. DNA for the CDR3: TGTGCCAGCAGCTTAGTAGCGGGACCCCCCGGGGCCTACAATGAGCAGTTCTTC. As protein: CASSLVAGPPGAYNEQFF. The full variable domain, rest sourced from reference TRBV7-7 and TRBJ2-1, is GAGVSQSPRYKVTKRGQDVTLRCDPISSHATLYWYQQALGQGPEFLTYFNYEAQPDKSGLPSDRFSAERPEGSISTLTIQRTEQRDSAMYRCASSLVAGPPGAYNEQFFGPGTRLTVL.

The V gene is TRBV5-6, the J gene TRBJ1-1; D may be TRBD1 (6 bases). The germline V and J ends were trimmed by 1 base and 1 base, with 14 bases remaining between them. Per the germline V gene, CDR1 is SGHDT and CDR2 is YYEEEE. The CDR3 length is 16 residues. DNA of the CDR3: TGTGCCAGCAGCTTGTTAGCAAACAGGGAGAACACTGAAGCTTTCTTT. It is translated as CASSLLANRENTEAFF. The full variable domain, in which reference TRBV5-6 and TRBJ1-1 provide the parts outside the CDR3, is DAGVTQSPTHLIKTRGQQVTLRCSPKSGHDTVSWYQQALGQGPQFIFQYYEEEERQRGNFPDRFSGHQFPNYSSELNVNALLLGDSALYLCASSLLANRENTEAFFGQGTRLTVV.

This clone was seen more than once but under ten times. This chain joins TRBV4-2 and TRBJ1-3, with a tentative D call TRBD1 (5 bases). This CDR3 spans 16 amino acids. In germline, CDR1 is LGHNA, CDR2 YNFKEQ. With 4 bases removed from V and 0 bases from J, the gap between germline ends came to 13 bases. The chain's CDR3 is CASSPEADSSGNTIYF. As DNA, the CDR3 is TGTGCCAGCAGCCCAGAAGCCGACAGCTCTGGAAACACCATATATTTT.

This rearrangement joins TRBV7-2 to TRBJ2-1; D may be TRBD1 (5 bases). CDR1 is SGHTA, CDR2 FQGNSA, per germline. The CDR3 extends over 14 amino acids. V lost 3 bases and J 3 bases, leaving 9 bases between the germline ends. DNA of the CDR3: TGTGCCAGCAGCTTTGGCCAGGGCTACAATGAGCAGTTCTTC. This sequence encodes CASSFGQGYNEQFF.

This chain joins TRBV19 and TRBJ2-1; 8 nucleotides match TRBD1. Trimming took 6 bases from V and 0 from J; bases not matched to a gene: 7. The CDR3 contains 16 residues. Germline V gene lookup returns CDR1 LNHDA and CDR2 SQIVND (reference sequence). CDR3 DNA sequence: TGTGCCAGTAGAAAAACAGGGGGAAGCTCCTACAATGAGCAGTTCTTC. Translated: CASRKTGGSSYNEQFF.

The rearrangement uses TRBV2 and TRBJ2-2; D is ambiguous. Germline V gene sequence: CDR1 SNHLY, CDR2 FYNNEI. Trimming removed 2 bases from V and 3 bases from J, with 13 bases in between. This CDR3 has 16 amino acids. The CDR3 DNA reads TGTGCCAGCAGTGAAACTCGTGTGCTATACACCGGGGAGCTGTTTTTT. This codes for CASSETRVLYTGELFF.

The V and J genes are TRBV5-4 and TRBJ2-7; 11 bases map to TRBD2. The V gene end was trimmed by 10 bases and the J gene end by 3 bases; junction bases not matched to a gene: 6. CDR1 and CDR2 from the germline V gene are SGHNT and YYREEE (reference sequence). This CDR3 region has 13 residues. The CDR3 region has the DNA TGTGCCGGGGGGACTAGCGGAGGCTACGAGCAGTACTTC. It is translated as CAGGTSGGYEQYF.

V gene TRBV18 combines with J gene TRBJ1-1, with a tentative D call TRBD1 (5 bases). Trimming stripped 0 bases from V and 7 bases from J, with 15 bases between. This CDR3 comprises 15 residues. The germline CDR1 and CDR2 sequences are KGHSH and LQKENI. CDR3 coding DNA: TGTGCCAGCTCACCACCCCAGGGTAACGGACGTGAAGCTTTCTTT. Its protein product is CASSPPQGNGREAFF.

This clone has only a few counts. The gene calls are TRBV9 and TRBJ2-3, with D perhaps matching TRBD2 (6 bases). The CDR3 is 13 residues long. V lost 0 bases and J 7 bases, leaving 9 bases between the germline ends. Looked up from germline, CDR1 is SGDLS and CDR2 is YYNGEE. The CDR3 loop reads CASSVDAGYTQYF. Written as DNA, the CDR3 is TGTGCCAGCAGCGTAGACGCGGGGTATACGCAGTATTTT.

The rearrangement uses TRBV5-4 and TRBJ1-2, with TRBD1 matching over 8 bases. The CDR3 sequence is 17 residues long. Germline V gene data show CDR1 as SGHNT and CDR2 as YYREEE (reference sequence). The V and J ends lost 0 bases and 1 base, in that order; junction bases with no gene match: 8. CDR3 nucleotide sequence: TGTGCCAGCAGCTTGGAAGAGACAGGGGCGAATAACTATGGCTACACCTTC. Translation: CASSLEETGANNYGYTF.

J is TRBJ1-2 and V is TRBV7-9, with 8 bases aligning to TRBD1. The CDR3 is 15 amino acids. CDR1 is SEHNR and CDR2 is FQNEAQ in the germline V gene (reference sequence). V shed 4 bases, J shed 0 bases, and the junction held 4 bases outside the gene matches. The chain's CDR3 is CASSSDRGANYGYTF. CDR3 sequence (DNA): TGTGCCAGCAGCTCCGACAGGGGAGCTAACTATGGCTACACCTTC.

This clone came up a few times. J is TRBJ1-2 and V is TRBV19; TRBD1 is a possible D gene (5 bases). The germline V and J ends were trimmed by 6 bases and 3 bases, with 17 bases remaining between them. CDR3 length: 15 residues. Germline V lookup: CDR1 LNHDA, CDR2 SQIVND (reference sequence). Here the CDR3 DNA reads TGTGCCAGTAGGCCAGGCGCACAGGTACACTATGGCTACACCTTC. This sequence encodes CASRPGAQVHYGYTF.

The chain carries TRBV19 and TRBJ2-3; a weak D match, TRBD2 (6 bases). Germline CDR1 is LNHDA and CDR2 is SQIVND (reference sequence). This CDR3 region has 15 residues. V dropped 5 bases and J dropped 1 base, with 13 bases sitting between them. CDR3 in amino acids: CASSPRDWGTDTQYF. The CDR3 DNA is TGTGCCAGTAGTCCCCGGGACTGGGGCACAGATACGCAGTATTTT. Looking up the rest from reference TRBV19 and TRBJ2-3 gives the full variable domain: DGGITQSPKYLFRKEGQNVTLSCEQNLNHDAMYWYRQDPGQGLRLIYYSQIVNDFQKGDIAEGYSVSREKKESFPLTVTSAQKNPTAFYLCASSPRDWGTDTQYFGPGTRLTVL.

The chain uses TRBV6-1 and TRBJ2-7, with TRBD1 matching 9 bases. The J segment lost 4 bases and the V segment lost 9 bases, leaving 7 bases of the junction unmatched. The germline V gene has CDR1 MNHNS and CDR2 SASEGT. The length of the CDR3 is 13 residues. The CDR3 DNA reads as TGTGCCAGTACCCCGGGACAGGGATACGAGCAGTACTTC. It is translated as CASTPGQGYEQYF.

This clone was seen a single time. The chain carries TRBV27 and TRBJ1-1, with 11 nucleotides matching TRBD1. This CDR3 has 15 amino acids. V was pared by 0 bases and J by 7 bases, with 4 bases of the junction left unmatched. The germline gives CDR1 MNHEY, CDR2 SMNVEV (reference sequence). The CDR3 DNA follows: TGTGCCAGCAGTTTATCGGGACAGGGGGTTGGTGAAGCTTTCTTT. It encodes CASSLSGQGVGEAFF.

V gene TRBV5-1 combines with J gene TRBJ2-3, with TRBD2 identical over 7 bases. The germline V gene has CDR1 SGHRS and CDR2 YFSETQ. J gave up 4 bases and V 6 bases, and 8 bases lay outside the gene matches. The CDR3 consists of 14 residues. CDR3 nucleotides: TGCGCCAGCACGGGTAACGCGGGAGCAGATACGCAGTATTTT. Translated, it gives CASTGNAGADTQYF. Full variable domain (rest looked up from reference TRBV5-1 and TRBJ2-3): KAGVTQTPRYLIKTRGQQVTLSCSPISGHRSVSWYQQTPGQGLQFLFEYFSETQRNKGNFPGRFSGRQFSNSRSEMNVSTLELGDSALYLCASTGNAGADTQYFGPGTRLTVL.

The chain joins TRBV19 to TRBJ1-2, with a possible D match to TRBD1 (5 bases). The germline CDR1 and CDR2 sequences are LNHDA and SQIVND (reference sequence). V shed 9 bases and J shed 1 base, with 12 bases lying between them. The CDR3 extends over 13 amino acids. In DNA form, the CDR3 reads TGTGCCAGCGCGACAGAGATTAACTATGGCTACACCTTC. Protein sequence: CASATEINYGYTF.

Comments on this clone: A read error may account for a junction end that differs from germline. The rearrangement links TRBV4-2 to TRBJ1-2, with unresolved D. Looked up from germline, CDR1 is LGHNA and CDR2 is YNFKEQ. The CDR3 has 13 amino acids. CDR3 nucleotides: TGTGCCAGCAAGGCGGCAAGTGACTATGGCTACCCCTTC. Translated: CASKAASDYGYPF.

CDR3: CASSQPDRHNEQFF. For the CDR3, the DNA is TGTGCCAGCAGCCAACCCGACAGGCATAATGAGCAGTTCTTC. The chain combines TRBV14 with TRBJ2-1; possibly TRBD1 for D (6 bases). V lost 2 bases and J lost 7, with 12 bases in between. This CDR3 is built from 14 residues. Germline CDR1 reads SGHDN; CDR2 reads FVKESK.

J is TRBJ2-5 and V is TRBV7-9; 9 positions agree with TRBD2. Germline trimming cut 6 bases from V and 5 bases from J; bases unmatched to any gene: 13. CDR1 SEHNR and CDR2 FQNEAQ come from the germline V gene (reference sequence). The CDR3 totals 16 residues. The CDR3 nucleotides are TGTGCCAGCAGTAGGCTAGCGGGACAAATCCCGGAGACCCAGTACTTC. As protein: CASSRLAGQIPETQYF.